The 31 T cell receptor beta chains reported below all come from one sample, sequenced in a study of blood T cell repertoires in COVID-19. Profiling relied on immunoSEQ multiplex PCR, and the TCRdb table lists in-frame clones only, not all of them. The sample lists over 250,000 clones, approximately 87% seen once, with about 1.4% in the top ten. The sample taken for sequencing was peripheral blood. The receptors shown here come from a woman aged 40 to 55 who had recovered from COVID-19.

The V gene is TRBV18, the J gene TRBJ2-7; 8 nucleotides match TRBD1. V shed 0 bases, J shed 2 bases, and the junction held 3 bases outside the gene matches. The CDR3 is made up of 15 amino acids. Germline V gene sequence: CDR1 KGHSH, CDR2 LQKENI. In DNA form, the CDR3 reads TGTGCCAGCTCACCACCCGGGACAGGACCCTACGAGCAGTACTTC. The encoded protein is CASSPPGTGPYEQYF.

J is TRBJ1-1 and V is TRBV10-1; 7 nucleotides align to TRBD1. The trim removed 4 bases at V and 1 base at J, leaving 3 bases unmatched. CDR1 is WNHNN, CDR2 SYGVQD, per germline (reference sequence). The CDR3 totals 14 residues. The CDR3: CASSGGTANTEAFF. CDR3 DNA: TGCGCCAGCAGTGGTGGGACAGCGAACACTGAAGCTTTCTTT.

The genes are TRBV18 and TRBJ1-1; 8 nucleotides match TRBD1. Germline CDR1 is KGHSH and CDR2 is LQKENI. The ends lost 5 bases at V and 4 bases at J; junction bases unmatched: 6. The CDR3 runs 14 residues. The CDR3 bases are TGTGCCAGCTCATCAAGACAGGGGATCACTGAAGCTTTCTTT. Amino acids: CASSSRQGITEAFF. The full variable domain, rest sourced from reference TRBV18 and TRBJ1-1, is NAGVMQNPRHLVRRRGQEARLRCSPMKGHSHVYWYRQLPEEGLKFMVYLQKENIIDESGMPKERFSAEFPKEGPSILRIQQVVRGDSAAYFCASSSRQGITEAFFGQGTRLTVV.

J is TRBJ2-2 and V is TRBV13; 7 positions match TRBD2. The CDR3 runs 17 residues. The J segment lost 3 bases and the V segment lost 5 bases, leaving 12 bases of the junction unmatched. The germline V gene has CDR1 PRHDT and CDR2 FYEKMQ (reference sequence). The CDR3 sequence: CASSVFLAARDTGELFF. In nucleotides, the CDR3 is TGTGCCAGCAGCGTTTTTCTAGCGGCCCGGGACACCGGGGAGCTGTTTTTT.

This chain links TRBV2 with TRBJ1-2; possible D gene TRBD1, 6 bases. CDR3 length: 14 amino acids. V was clipped by 8 bases and J by 0 bases, with 13 bases between them. Germline V gives CDR1 SNHLY, CDR2 FYNNEI. CDR3 region: CASQRDNANYGYTF. DNA for the CDR3: TGTGCCAGCCAGAGGGACAATGCTAACTATGGCTACACCTTC.

V usage is TRBV2 and J usage is TRBJ2-2; D perhaps matches TRBD2 (7 bases). Trimming took 3 bases from V and 7 from J, leaving 12 bases between them. Germline-derived CDR1 and CDR2 are SNHLY and FYNNEI. This CDR3 has 14 residues. The CDR3: CASSDQGGVGELFF. The DNA for the CDR3 is TGTGCCAGCAGTGATCAAGGGGGGGTCGGGGAGCTGTTTTTT.

This rearrangement joins TRBV28 to TRBJ1-4; D is possibly TRBD1 (5 bases). The CDR3 totals 13 residues. The germline V and J ends were trimmed by 7 bases and 8 bases, with 14 bases remaining between them. Germline V gene sequence: CDR1 MDHEN, CDR2 SYDVKM. CDR3 sequence (DNA): TGTGCCAGCAATTGGCAGGGAGGGGAAAAACTGTTTTTT. This translates into CASNWQGGEKLFF.

This chain connects TRBV7-2 to TRBJ1-5, with D perhaps matching TRBD1 (5 bases). The V end lost 5 bases, the J end lost 3 bases, and 14 bases lay between the germline ends. The CDR3 is made up of 15 amino acids. Germline CDR1 SGHTA, CDR2 FQGNSA. The CDR3 is CASSQDGGINQPQHF. Here the CDR3 DNA reads TGTGCCAGCAGCCAGGACGGGGGAATCAATCAGCCCCAGCATTTT.

The chain employs TRBV19 and TRBJ1-2; 7 bases match TRBD1. In germline, CDR1 is LNHDA, CDR2 SQIVND (reference sequence). This CDR3 is 15 amino acids long. V was pared by 6 bases and J by 2 bases, with 9 bases of the junction left unmatched. CDR3 DNA sequence: TGTGCCAGTAGGCCTTGGGGACAGCAAAACTATGGCTACACCTTC. Translation gives CASRPWGQQNYGYTF.

The chain has TRBV19 and TRBJ1-4; TRBD1 matches at 8 bases. After removal of 7 bases from V and 2 bases from J, the junction contained 3 bases not matched to a gene. The CDR3 covers 14 residues. The germline V gene encodes CDR1 LNHDA and CDR2 SQIVND (reference sequence). The CDR3, as DNA: TGTGCCAGTATCCGGACAGGGACTAATGAAAAACTGTTTTTT. Residues: CASIRTGTNEKLFF.

The V call is TRBV12-3 or TRBV12-4, the J call TRBJ2-1; tentatively, D is TRBD2 (6 bases). This CDR3 is 12 amino acids long. Trimming stripped 4 bases from V and 5 bases from J, with 6 bases between. CDR3 bases: TGTGCCAGCAGTTGGGGGGACAATGAGCAGTTCTTC. Its translation is CASSWGDNEQFF.

This clone was counted once. The V call is TRBV7-3, the J call TRBJ2-2; no clear D gene. The V gene lost 4 bases and the J gene lost 4 bases, with 13 bases spanning the gap. This CDR3 has 15 amino acids. Germline V gene lookup returns CDR1 SGHTA and CDR2 FQGTGA. The chain's CDR3 is CASSSRTIGTGELFF. CDR3 bases: TGTGCCAGCAGCTCCCGAACGATCGGCACCGGGGAGCTGTTTTTT.

This clone was detected only a few times. This rearrangement joins TRBV9 to TRBJ2-1; 7 nucleotides align to TRBD2. Germline V gene data show CDR1 as SGDLS and CDR2 as YYNGEE. The V gene end was trimmed by 4 bases and the J gene end by 8 bases; junction bases not matched to a gene: 6. The CDR3 length is 13 residues. The CDR3 DNA sequence: TGTGCCAGCAGCTACTGGGGGGGAGATGAGCAGTTCTTC. The encoded protein is CASSYWGGDEQFF.

The genes are TRBV5-4 and TRBJ2-1; a possible D gene is TRBD1 (6 bases). CDR1 SGHNT and CDR2 YYREEE come from the germline V gene (reference sequence). The CDR3 extends over 12 amino acids. V was shortened by 4 bases and J by 9 bases, with 11 bases between the two germline ends. CDR3 amino acids: CASSTGWTEQFF. CDR3 nucleotides: TGTGCCAGCAGCACAGGGTGGACTGAGCAGTTCTTC.

The CDR3 DNA reads TGTGCCAGCAGCGCCGGGACTAGCGGGGGGGAAAACATTCAGTACTTC. Protein: CASSAGTSGGENIQYF. The J gene is TRBJ2-4, the V gene TRBV9; 16 positions agree with TRBD2. This CDR3 comprises 16 residues. Trimming at V came to 3 bases and at J to 5 bases, leaving 2 bases not matched to a gene. CDR1 is SGDLS and CDR2 is YYNGEE in the germline V gene.

The J gene is TRBJ2-1, the V gene TRBV13; D may be TRBD2 (5 bases). Germline V gene sequence: CDR1 PRHDT, CDR2 FYEKMQ (reference sequence). V was clipped by 5 bases and J by 3 bases, with 20 bases between them. The CDR3 is 17 amino acids. DNA for the CDR3: TGTGCCAGCAGCAGTTTTCTCAGTGAGGGCTTCTACAATGAGCAGTTCTTC. This gives the protein CASSSFLSEGFYNEQFF.

The chain employs TRBV30 and TRBJ1-3; TRBD1 might be the D (5 bases). Germline loops: CDR1 GTSNPN, CDR2 SVGIG (reference sequence). The V gene lost 3 bases and the J gene lost 1 base, with 16 bases spanning the gap. The CDR3 length is 16 residues. The CDR3 sequence is CAWSRGDGGSGNTIYF. The DNA for the CDR3 is TGTGCCTGGAGCCGGGGGGATGGAGGTTCTGGAAACACCATATATTTT.

The chain uses TRBV3-1 (or the pseudogene TRBV3-2) and TRBJ1-1, with unresolved D. The CDR3 extends over 13 amino acids. Germline lookup yields CDR1 LGHDT and CDR2 YNNKEL (reference sequence). Trimming shortened V by 4 bases and J by 0 bases, and 6 bases separated the two germline ends. The CDR3 region is CASSLGLNTEAFF. DNA of the CDR3: TGTGCCAGCAGCCTCGGTCTGAACACTGAAGCTTTCTTT.

J is TRBJ2-7 and V is TRBV30; D is perhaps TRBD2 (7 bases). CDR1 GTSNPN and CDR2 SVGIG come from the germline V gene (reference sequence). Deletions cut 3 bases from V and 4 bases from J, with 16 bases between. The CDR3 length is 14 residues. CDR3 sequence reads: CAWSRVGGAYEQYF. CDR3 nucleotides: TGTGCCTGGAGCCGGGTTGGGGGGGCTTACGAGCAGTACTTC. The variable domain in full, with the rest retrieved from reference TRBV30 and TRBJ2-7, is SQTIHQWPATLVQPVGSPLSLECTVEGTSNPNLYWYRQAAGRGLQLLFYSVGIGQISSEVPQNLSASRPQDRQFILSSKKLLLSDSGFYLCAWSRVGGAYEQYFGPGTRLTVT.

The chain recombines TRBV10-3 with TRBJ2-5, with 9 nucleotides matching TRBD2. Trimming cost V 6 bases and J 3 bases; bases outside gene matches: 5. This CDR3 is built from 14 residues. CDR1 and CDR2 (germline): ENHRY, SYGVKD. The CDR3 protein is CAIRKTSGEETQYF. The CDR3 nucleotides read TGTGCCATCAGAAAGACTAGCGGAGAAGAGACCCAGTACTTC.

The chain has TRBV5-1 and TRBJ1-3, with D tentatively TRBD1 (6 bases). Trimming removed 0 bases at V and 3 bases at J, with 10 bases between. The CDR3 is 15 amino acids. CDR1 is SGHRS and CDR2 is YFSETQ in the germline V gene. CDR3 residues: CASSLGDIFGNTIYF. CDR3 nucleotide sequence: TGCGCCAGCAGCTTGGGGGACATTTTTGGAAACACCATATATTTT.

V is TRBV19 and J is TRBJ1-2, with D perhaps matching TRBD1 (6 bases). The V gene's germline CDR1 is LNHDA and CDR2 SQIVND (reference sequence). V was trimmed by 3 bases and J by 7 bases, leaving 15 bases between them. This CDR3 has 14 residues. CDR3 loop: CASSIQGLVAGYTF. The DNA of the CDR3 is TGTGCCAGTAGTATCCAGGGGTTAGTCGCTGGCTACACCTTC.

The chain combines TRBV5-1 with TRBJ2-7, with 8 bases that match TRBD1. Trimming at V came to 0 bases and at J to 3 bases, leaving 2 bases not matched to a gene. The CDR3 consists of 14 residues. Germline CDR1 is SGHRS and CDR2 is YFSETQ. For the CDR3, the DNA is TGCGCCAGCAGCTTGGGGACAGGGAACTACGAGCAGTACTTC. Amino acid sequence: CASSLGTGNYEQYF.

This clone has a single count. The rearrangement links TRBV6-5 to TRBJ2-5, with D possibly being TRBD2 (6 bases). CDR3 length: 15 amino acids. V was cut by 4 bases and J by 5 bases, with 17 bases left in between. Looked up from germline, CDR1 is MNHEY and CDR2 is SVGAGI. The CDR3 region is CASSLPSGTGETQYF. For the CDR3, the DNA is TGTGCCAGCAGTTTGCCTTCAGGGACTGGGGAGACCCAGTACTTC.

The chain is built from TRBV6-6 and TRBJ1-5, with 7 bases fitting TRBD1. The CDR3 has 16 amino acids. CDR1 and CDR2 from the germline V gene are MNHNY and SVGAGI (reference sequence). The ends lost 6 bases at V and 0 bases at J; junction bases unmatched: 8. In DNA form, the CDR3 reads TGTGCCAGCAGCTCTAGCGGGACAGTTAGCAATCAGCCCCAGCATTTT. Translated: CASSSSGTVSNQPQHF.

The V gene is TRBV5-1, the J gene TRBJ2-1; 10 bases align to TRBD2. The CDR3 covers 15 residues. Germline V lookup: CDR1 SGHRS, CDR2 YFSETQ. V lost 2 bases, J lost 8 bases, and 7 bases stayed unmatched. The CDR3, as DNA: TGCGCCAGCAGCTTTGCCAGCGGGGGGGTCGATGAGCAGTTCTTC. Amino acid sequence: CASSFASGGVDEQFF.

Only a few counts were recorded for this clone. The rearrangement uses TRBV10-1 and TRBJ2-7; 8 nucleotides align to TRBD1. Trimming took 3 bases from V and 6 from J; bases not matched to a gene: 1. The CDR3 totals 12 residues. Germline values: CDR1 WNHNN, CDR2 SYGVQD (reference sequence). DNA of the CDR3: TGCGCCAGCAGTGACAGGGGGCGCGAGCAGTACTTC. Encoded protein: CASSDRGREQYF.

The chain employs TRBV6-2 or TRBV6-3 and TRBJ1-3, with 9 nucleotides matching TRBD1. The CDR3 loop spans 15 amino acids. J gave up 6 bases and V 6 bases, and 9 bases lay outside the gene matches. Germline V gene sequence: CDR1 MNHEY, CDR2 SVGEGT. CDR3: CASSLQGAGKNTIYF. CDR3 coding DNA: TGTGCCAGCAGCCTACAGGGGGCTGGGAAAAACACCATATATTTT.

The chain is built from TRBV24-1 and TRBJ1-2, with D unclear. CDR1 and CDR2 from the germline V gene are KGHDR and SFDVKD. The ends were cut back, 9 bases at V and 8 bases at J, with 9 bases in the middle. The CDR3 contains 10 residues. The CDR3 region has the DNA TGTGCCACCCGGGTGAGGGGCTACACCTTC. It specifies CATRVRGYTF.

J is TRBJ1-2 and V is TRBV6-4; possibly TRBD1 for D (5 bases). The germline CDR1 and CDR2 sequences are MRHNA and SNTAGT. The length of the CDR3 is 12 residues. V was cut by 2 bases and J by 7 bases, with 8 bases left in between. The CDR3: CASSDRGSGYTF. The CDR3 DNA is TGTGCCAGCAGTGACAGGGGAAGTGGCTACACCTTC.

A single count supports this clone. The chain combines TRBV28 with TRBJ2-1; D is perhaps TRBD2 (6 bases). The germline V gene has CDR1 MDHEN and CDR2 SYDVKM. V lost 10 bases to trimming and J lost 10 bases, with 20 bases between them. CDR3 size: 13 residues. The CDR3 spells CANKRPGTGEQFF. The CDR3 nucleotides are TGTGCCAACAAAAGACCCGGGACTGGAGAGCAGTTCTTC. The variable domain in full, with the rest retrieved from reference TRBV28 and TRBJ2-1, is DVKVTQSSRYLVKRTGEKVFLECVQDMDHENMFWYRQDPGLGLRLIYFSYDVKMKEKGDIPEGYSVSREKKERFSLILESASTNQTSMYLCANKRPGTGEQFFGPGTRLTVL.